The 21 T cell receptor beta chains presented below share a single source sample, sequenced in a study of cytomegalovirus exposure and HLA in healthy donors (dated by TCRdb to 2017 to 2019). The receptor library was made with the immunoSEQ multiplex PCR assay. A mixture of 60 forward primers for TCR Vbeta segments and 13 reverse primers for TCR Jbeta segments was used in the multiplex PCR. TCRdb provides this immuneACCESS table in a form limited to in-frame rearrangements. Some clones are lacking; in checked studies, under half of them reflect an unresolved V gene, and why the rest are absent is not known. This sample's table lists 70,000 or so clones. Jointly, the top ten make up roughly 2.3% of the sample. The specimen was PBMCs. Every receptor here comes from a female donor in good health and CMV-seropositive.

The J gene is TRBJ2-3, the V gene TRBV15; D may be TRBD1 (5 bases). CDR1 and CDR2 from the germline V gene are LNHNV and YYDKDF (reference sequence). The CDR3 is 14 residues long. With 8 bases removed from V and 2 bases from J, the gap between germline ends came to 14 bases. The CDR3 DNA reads TGTGCCACCGGGGCATACAGACACACAGATACGCAGTATTTT. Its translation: CATGAYRHTDTQYF.

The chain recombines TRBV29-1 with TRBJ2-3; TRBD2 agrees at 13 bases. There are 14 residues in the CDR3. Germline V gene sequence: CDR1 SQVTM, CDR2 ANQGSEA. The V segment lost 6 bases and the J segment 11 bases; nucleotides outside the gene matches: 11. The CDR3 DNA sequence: TGCAGCGTGGCCTGGACTAGCGGGAGATCGGAGCAGTATTTT. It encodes CSVAWTSGRSEQYF.

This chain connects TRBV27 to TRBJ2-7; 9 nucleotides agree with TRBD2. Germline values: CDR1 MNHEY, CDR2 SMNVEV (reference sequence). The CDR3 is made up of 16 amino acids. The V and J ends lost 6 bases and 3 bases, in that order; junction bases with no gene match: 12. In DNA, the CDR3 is TGTGCCAGCAGCCCCCCTCGGGCTAGCGGGAACTACGAGCAGTACTTC. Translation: CASSPPRASGNYEQYF.

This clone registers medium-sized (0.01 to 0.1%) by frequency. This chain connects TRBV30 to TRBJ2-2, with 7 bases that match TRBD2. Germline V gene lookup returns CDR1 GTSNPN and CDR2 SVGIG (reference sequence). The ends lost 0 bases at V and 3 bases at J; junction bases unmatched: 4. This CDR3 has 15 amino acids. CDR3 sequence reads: CAWSVQGRDTGELFF. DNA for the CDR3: TGTGCCTGGAGTGTACAAGGGAGGGACACCGGGGAGCTGTTTTTT.

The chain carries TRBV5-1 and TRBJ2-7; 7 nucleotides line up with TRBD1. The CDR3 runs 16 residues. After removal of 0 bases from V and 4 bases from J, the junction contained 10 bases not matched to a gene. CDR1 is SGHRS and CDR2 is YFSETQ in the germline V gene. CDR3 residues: CASSLVRDSESYEQYF. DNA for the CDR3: TGCGCCAGCAGCTTGGTACGGGACAGTGAGTCGTACGAGCAGTACTTC.

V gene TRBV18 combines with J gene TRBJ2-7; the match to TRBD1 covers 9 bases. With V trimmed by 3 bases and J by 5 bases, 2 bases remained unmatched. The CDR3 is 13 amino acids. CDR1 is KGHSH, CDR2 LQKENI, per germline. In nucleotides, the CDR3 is TGTGCCAGCTCACCCGGGACAGGGAACGAGCAGTACTTC. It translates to CASSPGTGNEQYF.

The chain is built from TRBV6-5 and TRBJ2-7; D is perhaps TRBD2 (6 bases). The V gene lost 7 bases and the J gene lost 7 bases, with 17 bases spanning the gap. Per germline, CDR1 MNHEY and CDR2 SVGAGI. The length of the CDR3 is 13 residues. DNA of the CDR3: TGTGCCAGCAACCAGTACCCAGGGAGGGAGCAGTACTTC. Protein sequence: CASNQYPGREQYF.

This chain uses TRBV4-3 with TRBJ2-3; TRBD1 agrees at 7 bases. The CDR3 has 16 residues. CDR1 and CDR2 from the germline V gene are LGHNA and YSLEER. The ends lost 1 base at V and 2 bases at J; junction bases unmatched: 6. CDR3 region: CASSQVGTDFTDTQYF. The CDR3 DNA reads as TGCGCCAGCAGCCAAGTGGGGACAGACTTCACAGATACGCAGTATTTT.

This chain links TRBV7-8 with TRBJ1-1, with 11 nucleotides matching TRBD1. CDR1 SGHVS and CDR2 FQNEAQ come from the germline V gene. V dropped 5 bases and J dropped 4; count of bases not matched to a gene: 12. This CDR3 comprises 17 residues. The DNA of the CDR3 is TGTGCCAGCAGCGCTCCACCGGGACAGGGGGAGGGCACTGAAGCTTTCTTT. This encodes CASSAPPGQGEGTEAFF.

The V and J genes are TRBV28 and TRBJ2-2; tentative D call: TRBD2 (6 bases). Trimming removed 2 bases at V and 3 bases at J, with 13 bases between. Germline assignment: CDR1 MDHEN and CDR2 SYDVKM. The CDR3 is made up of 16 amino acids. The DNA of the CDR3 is TGTGCCAGCAGTTTAGATGCCGGGAGTTACACCGGGGAGCTGTTTTTT. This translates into CASSLDAGSYTGELFF.

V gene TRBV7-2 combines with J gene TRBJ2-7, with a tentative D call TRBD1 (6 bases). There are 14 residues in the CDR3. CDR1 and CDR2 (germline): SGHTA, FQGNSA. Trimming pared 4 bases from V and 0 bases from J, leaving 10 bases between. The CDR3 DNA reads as TGTGCCAGCAGCTCTGACAGGAGCTCCTACGAGCAGTACTTC. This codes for CASSSDRSSYEQYF.

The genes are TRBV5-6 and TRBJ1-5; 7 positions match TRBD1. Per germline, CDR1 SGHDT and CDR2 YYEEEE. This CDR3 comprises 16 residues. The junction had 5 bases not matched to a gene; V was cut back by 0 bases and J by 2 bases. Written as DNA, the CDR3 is TGTGCCAGCAGCTTGGCCGGCCAGGGGGGCAATCAGCCCCAGCATTTT. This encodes CASSLAGQGGNQPQHF.

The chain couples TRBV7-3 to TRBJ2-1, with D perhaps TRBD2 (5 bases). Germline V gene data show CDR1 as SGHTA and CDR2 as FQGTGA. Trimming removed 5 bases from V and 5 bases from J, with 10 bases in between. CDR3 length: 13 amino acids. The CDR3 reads CASSRGLDNEQFF. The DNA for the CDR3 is TGTGCCAGCAGCCGCGGACTGGACAATGAGCAGTTCTTC.

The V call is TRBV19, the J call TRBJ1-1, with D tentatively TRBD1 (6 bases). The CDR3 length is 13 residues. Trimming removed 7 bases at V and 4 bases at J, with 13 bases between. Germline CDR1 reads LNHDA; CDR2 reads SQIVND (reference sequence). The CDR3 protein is CASMLTGSTEAFF. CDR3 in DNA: TGTGCCAGTATGTTAACAGGGTCCACTGAAGCTTTCTTT.

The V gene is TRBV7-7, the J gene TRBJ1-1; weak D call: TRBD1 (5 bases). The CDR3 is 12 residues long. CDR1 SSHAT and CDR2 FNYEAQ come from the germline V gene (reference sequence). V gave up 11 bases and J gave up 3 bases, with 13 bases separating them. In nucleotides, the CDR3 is TGTGCCCCCTGGCCCAGGGACACTGAAGCTTTCTTT. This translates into CAPWPRDTEAFF. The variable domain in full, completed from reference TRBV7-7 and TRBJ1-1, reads GAGVSQSPRYKVTKRGQDVTLRCDPISSHATLYWYQQALGQGPEFLTYFNYEAQPDKSGLPSDRFSAERPEGSISTLTIQRTEQRDSAMYRCAPWPRDTEAFFGQGTRLTVV.

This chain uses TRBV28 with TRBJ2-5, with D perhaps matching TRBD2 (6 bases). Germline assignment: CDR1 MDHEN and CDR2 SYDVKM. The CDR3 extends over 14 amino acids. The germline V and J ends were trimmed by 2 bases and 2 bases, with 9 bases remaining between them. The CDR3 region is CASSLAGPQETQYF. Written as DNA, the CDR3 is TGTGCCAGCAGTTTAGCGGGACCACAAGAGACCCAGTACTTC.

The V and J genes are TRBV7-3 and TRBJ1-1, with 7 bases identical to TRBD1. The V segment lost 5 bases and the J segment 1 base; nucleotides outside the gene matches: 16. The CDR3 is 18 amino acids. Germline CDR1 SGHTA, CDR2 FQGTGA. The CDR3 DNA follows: TGTGCCAGCAGCCGACCACAGGGGTCTAACAGGCCGAACACTGAAGCTTTCTTT. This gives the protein CASSRPQGSNRPNTEAFF.

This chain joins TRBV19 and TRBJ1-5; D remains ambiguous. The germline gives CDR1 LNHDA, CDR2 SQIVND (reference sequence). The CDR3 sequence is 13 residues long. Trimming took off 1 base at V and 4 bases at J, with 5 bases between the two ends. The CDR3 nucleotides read TGTGCCAGTAGTATAGCCAGTAATCAGCCCCAGCATTTT. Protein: CASSIASNQPQHF.

The CDR3 reads CSVELPGDLQETQYF. The DNA for the CDR3 is TGCAGCGTTGAGTTGCCGGGTGATCTACAAGAGACCCAGTACTTC. The chain links TRBV29-1 to TRBJ2-5; D call uncertain. This CDR3 spans 15 amino acids. V lost 3 bases, J lost 2 bases, and 16 bases lay in between. In germline, CDR1 is SQVTM, CDR2 ANQGSEA.

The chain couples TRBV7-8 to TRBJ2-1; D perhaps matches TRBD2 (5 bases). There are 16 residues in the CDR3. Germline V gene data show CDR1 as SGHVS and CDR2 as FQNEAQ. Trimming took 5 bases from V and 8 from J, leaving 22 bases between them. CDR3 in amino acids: CASSLVERASGYEQFF. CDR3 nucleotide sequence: TGTGCCAGCAGCCTAGTTGAGAGGGCCTCGGGATATGAGCAGTTCTTC.

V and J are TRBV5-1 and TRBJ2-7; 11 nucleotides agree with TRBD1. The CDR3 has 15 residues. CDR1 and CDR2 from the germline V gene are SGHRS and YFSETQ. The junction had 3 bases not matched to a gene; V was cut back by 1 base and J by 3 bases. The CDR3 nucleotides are TGCGCCAGCAGCTTGATAGGGACAGGGGGCTACGAGCAGTACTTC. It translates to CASSLIGTGGYEQYF.